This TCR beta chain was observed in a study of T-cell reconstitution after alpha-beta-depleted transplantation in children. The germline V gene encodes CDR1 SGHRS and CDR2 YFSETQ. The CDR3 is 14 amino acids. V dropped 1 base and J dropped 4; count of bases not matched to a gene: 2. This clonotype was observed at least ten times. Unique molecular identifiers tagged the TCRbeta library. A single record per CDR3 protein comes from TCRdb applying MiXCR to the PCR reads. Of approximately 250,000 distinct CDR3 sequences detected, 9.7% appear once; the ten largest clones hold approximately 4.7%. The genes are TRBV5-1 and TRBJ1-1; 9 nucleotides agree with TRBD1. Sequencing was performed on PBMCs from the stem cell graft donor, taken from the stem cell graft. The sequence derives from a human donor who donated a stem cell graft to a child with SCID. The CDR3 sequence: CASSLQTGGTEAFF. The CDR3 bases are TGCGCCAGCAGCTTGCAGACAGGGGGCACTGAAGCTTTCTTT. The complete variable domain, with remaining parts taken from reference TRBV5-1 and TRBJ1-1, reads KAGVTQTPRYLIKTRGQQVTLSCSPISGHRSVSWYQQTPGQGLQFLFEYFSETQRNKGNFPGRFSGRQFSNSRSEMNVSTLELGDSALYLCASSLQTGGTEAFFGQGTRLTVV.